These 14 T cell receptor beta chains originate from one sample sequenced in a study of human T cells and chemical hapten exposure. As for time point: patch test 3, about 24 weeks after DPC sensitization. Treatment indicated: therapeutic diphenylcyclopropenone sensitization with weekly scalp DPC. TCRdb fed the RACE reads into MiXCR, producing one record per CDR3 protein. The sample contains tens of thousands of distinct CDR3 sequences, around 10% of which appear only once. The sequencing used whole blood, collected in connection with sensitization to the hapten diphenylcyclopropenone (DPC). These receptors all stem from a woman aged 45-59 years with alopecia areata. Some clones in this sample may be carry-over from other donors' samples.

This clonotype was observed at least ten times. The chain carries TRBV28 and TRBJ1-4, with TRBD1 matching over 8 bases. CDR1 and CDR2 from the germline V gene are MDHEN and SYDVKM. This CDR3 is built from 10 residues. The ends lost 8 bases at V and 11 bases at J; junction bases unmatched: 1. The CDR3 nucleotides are TGTGCCAGCGGACAGGGTAAACTGTTTTTT. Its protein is CASGQGKLFF.

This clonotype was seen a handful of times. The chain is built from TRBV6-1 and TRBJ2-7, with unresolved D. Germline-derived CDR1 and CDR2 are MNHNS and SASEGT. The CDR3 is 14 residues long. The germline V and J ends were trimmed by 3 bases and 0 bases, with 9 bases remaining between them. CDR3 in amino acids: CASSDYAGSYEQYF. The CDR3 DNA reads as TGTGCCAGCAGTGATTACGCAGGCTCCTACGAGCAGTACTTC.

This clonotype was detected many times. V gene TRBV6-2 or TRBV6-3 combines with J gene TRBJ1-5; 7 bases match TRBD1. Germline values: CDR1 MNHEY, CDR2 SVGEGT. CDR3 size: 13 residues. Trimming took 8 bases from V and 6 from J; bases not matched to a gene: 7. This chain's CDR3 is CASGEGAGQPQHF. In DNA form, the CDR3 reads TGTGCCAGCGGTGAGGGGGCGGGTCAGCCCCAGCATTTT.

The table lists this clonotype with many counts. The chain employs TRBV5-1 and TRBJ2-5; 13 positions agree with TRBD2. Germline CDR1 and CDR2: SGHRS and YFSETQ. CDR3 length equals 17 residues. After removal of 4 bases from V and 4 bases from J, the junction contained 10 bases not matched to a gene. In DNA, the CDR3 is TGCGCCAGCAGCGTTGGACTAGCGGGGGACGTGTTAGAGACCCAGTACTTC. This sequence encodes CASSVGLAGDVLETQYF.

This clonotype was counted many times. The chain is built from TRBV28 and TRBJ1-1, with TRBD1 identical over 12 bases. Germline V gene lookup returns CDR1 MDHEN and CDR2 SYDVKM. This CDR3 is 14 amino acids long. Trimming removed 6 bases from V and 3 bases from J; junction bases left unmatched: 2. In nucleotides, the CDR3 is TGTGCCAGCAGGGGGACAGGGGGCCACACTGAAGCTTTCTTT. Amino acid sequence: CASRGTGGHTEAFF.

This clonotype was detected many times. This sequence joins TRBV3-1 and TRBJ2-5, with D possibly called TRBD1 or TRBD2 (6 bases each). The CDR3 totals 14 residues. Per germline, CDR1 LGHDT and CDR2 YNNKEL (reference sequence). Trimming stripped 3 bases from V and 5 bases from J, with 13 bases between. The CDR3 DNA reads TGTGCCAGCAGCCACTCCAGGGGAGGCGAGACCCAGTACTTC. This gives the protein CASSHSRGGETQYF.

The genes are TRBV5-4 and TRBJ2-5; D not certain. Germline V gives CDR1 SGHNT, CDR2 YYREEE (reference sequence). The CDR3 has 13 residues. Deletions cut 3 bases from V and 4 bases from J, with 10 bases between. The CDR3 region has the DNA TGTGCCAGCAGCTCGCCTCCATTAGAGACCCAGTACTTC. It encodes CASSSPPLETQYF.

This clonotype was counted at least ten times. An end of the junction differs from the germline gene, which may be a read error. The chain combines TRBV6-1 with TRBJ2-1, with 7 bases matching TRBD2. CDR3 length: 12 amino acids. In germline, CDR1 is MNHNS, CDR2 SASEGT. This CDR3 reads CASSQAGNEQFF. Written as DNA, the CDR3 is TGTGCCAGCAGTCAAGCGGGAAATGAGCAGTTCTTC.

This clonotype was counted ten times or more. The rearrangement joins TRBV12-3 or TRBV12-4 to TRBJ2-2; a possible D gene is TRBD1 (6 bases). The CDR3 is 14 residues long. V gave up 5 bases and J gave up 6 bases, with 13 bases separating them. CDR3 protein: CASSPPGQSGELFF. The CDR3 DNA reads TGTGCCAGCAGTCCTCCGGGACAATCCGGGGAGCTGTTTTTT.

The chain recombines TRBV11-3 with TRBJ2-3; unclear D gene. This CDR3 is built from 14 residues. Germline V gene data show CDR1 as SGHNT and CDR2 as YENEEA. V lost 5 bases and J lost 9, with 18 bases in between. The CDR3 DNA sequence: TGTGCCAGCAGCCCTACCTCTAGTAGACCCACGCAGTATTTT. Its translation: CASSPTSSRPTQYF.

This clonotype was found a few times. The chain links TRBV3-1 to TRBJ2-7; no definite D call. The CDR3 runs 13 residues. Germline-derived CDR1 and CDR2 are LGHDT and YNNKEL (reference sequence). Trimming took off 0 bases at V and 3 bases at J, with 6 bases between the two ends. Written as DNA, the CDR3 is TGTGCCAGCAGCCAAGAAGGTGGCTACGAGCAGTACTTC. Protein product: CASSQEGGYEQYF.

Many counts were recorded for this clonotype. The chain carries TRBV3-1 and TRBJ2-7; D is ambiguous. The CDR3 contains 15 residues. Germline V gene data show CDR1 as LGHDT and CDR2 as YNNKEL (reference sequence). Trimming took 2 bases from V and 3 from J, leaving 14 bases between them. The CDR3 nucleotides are TGTGCCAGCAGCCAAATGTCCCAGGCTCTCTACGAGCAGTACTTC. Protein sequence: CASSQMSQALYEQYF.

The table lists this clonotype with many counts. This CDR3 reads CASTPVGERNTEAFF. The CDR3 nucleotides are TGTGCCAGCACCCCAGTCGGGGAGCGAAACACTGAAGCTTTCTTT. The genes are TRBV27 and TRBJ1-1; no firm D call. The length of the CDR3 is 15 residues. V was pared by 7 bases and J by 2 bases, with 17 bases between. Germline V gene sequence: CDR1 MNHEY, CDR2 SMNVEV (reference sequence).

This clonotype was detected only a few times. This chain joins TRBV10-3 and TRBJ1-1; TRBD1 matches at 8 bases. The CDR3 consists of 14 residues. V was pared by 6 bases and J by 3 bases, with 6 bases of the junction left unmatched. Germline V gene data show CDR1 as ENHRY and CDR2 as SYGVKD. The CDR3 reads CAISLTGVDTEAFF. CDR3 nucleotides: TGTGCCATCAGCTTGACAGGGGTGGACACTGAAGCTTTCTTT.